A selection of T cell receptor beta chains follows, all from one sample in a study of T cell responses to AZD1222 COVID-19 vaccine. Method: immunoSEQ multiplex PCR; TCRdb's copy keeps in-frame clones and lacks some. This table holds 150,000 to 180,000 clones, 90% found once. The specimen comprised peripheral blood, sampled on day 0 of AZD1222 vaccination. The source is an adult in good health. Both conserved end residues are part of each CDR3. Each record gives: D gene, J gene, V gene, CDR3 protein. D genes are given only for firm matches.

D gene: TRBD2
J gene: TRBJ2-1
V gene: TRBV6-1
CDR3 protein: CASSDLWTRAVEQFF

D gene: TRBD1
J gene: TRBJ2-7
V gene: TRBV28
CDR3 protein: CASRSWDSSYEQYF

D gene: -
J gene: TRBJ2-1
V gene: TRBV11-3
CDR3 protein: CASSQFTNEQFF

D gene: -
J gene: TRBJ1-3
V gene: TRBV2
CDR3 protein: CASSETGGFLNTIYF

D gene: -
J gene: TRBJ1-5
V gene: TRBV7-6
CDR3 protein: CASSSGKYQPQHF

D gene: -
J gene: TRBJ1-2
V gene: TRBV27
CDR3 protein: CASSWSRADGYTF

D gene: -
J gene: TRBJ1-1
V gene: TRBV7-2
CDR3 protein: CASSLSVLNTEAFF

D gene: -
J gene: TRBJ2-3
V gene: TRBV15
CDR3 protein: CATSSSANTDTQYF

D gene: -
J gene: TRBJ1-1
V gene: TRBV18
CDR3 protein: CASSPPTGGGYTEAFF

D gene: -
J gene: TRBJ1-2
V gene: TRBV20-1
CDR3 protein: CSARTNYGYTF

D gene: -
J gene: TRBJ1-2
V gene: TRBV19
CDR3 protein: CASGLEGGYTF

D gene: -
J gene: TRBJ1-5
V gene: TRBV6-5
CDR3 protein: CASSQMYSNQPQHF

D gene: -
J gene: TRBJ2-6
V gene: TRBV27
CDR3 protein: CASRPNGSGANVLTF